These 14 T cell receptor beta chains share one sample of origin, sequenced in a study of blood T cell repertoires in COVID-19 (dated by TCRdb to the early 2020s). Library generation was performed with the immunoSEQ multiplex PCR assay. The table comes from immuneACCESS by way of TCRdb, which keeps in-frame sequences with V and J called. Part of the clones is missing from these tables; in studies checked, under half for an unresolved V gene and the rest for unknown reasons. For this sample the table gives tens of thousands of clones, of which about 85% were detected only once. About 13% of the sample lies in the top ten. Specimen: peripheral blood. These receptors were taken from a woman aged 70-85 years in a cohort sampled during active COVID-19.

The genes are TRBV14 and TRBJ2-5, with 7 bases matching TRBD1. This CDR3 has 19 residues. V lost 1 base, J lost 5 bases, and 19 bases stayed unmatched. In germline, CDR1 is SGHDN, CDR2 FVKESK. The CDR3 loop is CASSQVTGRGTFVGETQYF. In DNA, the CDR3 is TGTGCCAGCAGCCAAGTGACGGGCAGGGGGACCTTTGTGGGGGAGACCCAGTACTTC.

This clone was observed a handful of times. V and J are TRBV14 and TRBJ2-2; D gene ambiguous. This CDR3 region has 14 residues. V was shortened by 4 bases and J by 1 base, with 7 bases between the two germline ends. Germline CDR1 reads SGHDN; CDR2 reads FVKESK. The CDR3 nucleotides are TGTGCCAGCAGCCCCGGTCTGAACACCGGGGAGCTGTTTTTT. As protein: CASSPGLNTGELFF.

This chain links TRBV2 with TRBJ1-1; no reliable D call. V was cut by 4 bases and J by 4 bases, with 7 bases left in between. The CDR3 contains 12 residues. The germline V gene encodes CDR1 SNHLY and CDR2 FYNNEI. Written as DNA, the CDR3 is TGTGCCAGCAGTGTCAGTGGCACTGAAGCTTTCTTT. It codes for CASSVSGTEAFF.

This sequence joins TRBV6-5 and TRBJ2-1, with D perhaps TRBD1 (6 bases). Trimming removed 1 base from V and 4 bases from J, with 11 bases in between. Per the germline V gene, CDR1 is MNHEY and CDR2 is SVGAGI. CDR3 size: 15 residues. CDR3 bases: TGTGCCAGCAGTTACTGGCGTCAGGGGTACAATGAGCAGTTCTTC. Its protein product is CASSYWRQGYNEQFF.

The V call is TRBV27, the J call TRBJ2-7; 10 nucleotides line up with TRBD1. Germline CDR1 and CDR2: MNHEY and SMNVEV (reference sequence). This CDR3 contains 14 residues. After removal of 6 bases from V and 6 bases from J, the junction contained 8 bases not matched to a gene. This CDR3 reads CASRRDRGPVEQYF. The CDR3 DNA sequence: TGTGCCAGCAGGCGGGACAGGGGACCGGTCGAGCAGTACTTC.

This clone occurred once. This sequence joins TRBV11-1 and TRBJ2-5; 9 bases are shared with TRBD1. The length of the CDR3 is 16 residues. Germline loops: CDR1 SGHAT, CDR2 FQDESV (reference sequence). V lost 4 bases and J lost 5; bases outside the gene matches: 11. CDR3 protein: CASSSQGDRGSETQYF. DNA for the CDR3: TGTGCCAGCAGCTCGCAGGGCGACAGGGGGTCCGAGACCCAGTACTTC.

The chain employs TRBV5-4 and TRBJ2-1, with 7 bases aligning to TRBD2. The V gene's germline CDR1 is SGHNT and CDR2 YYREEE (reference sequence). This CDR3 is 15 amino acids long. The trim removed 0 bases at V and 9 bases at J, leaving 9 bases unmatched. The CDR3 is CASSLGLAAMGEQFF. For the CDR3, the DNA is TGTGCCAGCAGCTTGGGGCTAGCGGCAATGGGTGAGCAGTTCTTC.

V gene TRBV5-4 combines with J gene TRBJ2-5; TRBD2 agrees at 9 bases. CDR3 length: 16 residues. V lost 1 base, J lost 5 bases, and 9 bases stayed unmatched. Germline loops: CDR1 SGHNT, CDR2 YYREEE (reference sequence). CDR3 in amino acids: CASSLTSGYQGETQYF. The CDR3, as DNA: TGTGCCAGCAGCTTGACTAGCGGGTACCAGGGGGAGACCCAGTACTTC.

The gene calls are TRBV30 and TRBJ2-5; TRBD2 agrees at 9 bases. The CDR3 consists of 14 residues. V was pared by 5 bases and J by 4 bases, with 8 bases of the junction left unmatched. Germline-derived CDR1 and CDR2 are GTSNPN and SVGIG (reference sequence). The CDR3 DNA follows: TGTGCCTGGGGGTTAGCGGGAGCGGGAGAGACCCAGTACTTC. Its protein is CAWGLAGAGETQYF.

The rearrangement links TRBV5-1 to TRBJ2-7, with D tentatively TRBD2 (5 bases). In germline, CDR1 is SGHRS, CDR2 YFSETQ. This CDR3 has 16 residues. V shed 3 bases and J shed 2 bases, with 18 bases lying between them. Here the CDR3 reads CASSSAVGGYTYEQYF. The CDR3 DNA sequence: TGCGCCAGCAGCTCGGCCGTGGGCGGGTATACCTACGAGCAGTACTTC.

The chain is built from TRBV2 and TRBJ2-3; D might be TRBD1 (5 bases). The V end lost 4 bases, the J end lost 6 bases, and 8 bases lay between the germline ends. Germline V gene sequence: CDR1 SNHLY, CDR2 FYNNEI. This CDR3 has 12 amino acids. CDR3 coding DNA: TGTGCCAGCAGTGCAGGGTCTGATACGCAGTATTTT. Protein: CASSAGSDTQYF.

The chain links TRBV2 to TRBJ1-1, with 10 bases lining up with TRBD1. In germline, CDR1 is SNHLY, CDR2 FYNNEI. CDR3 length: 14 residues. The junction had 5 bases not matched to a gene; V was cut back by 6 bases and J by 4 bases. CDR3 nucleotides: TGTGCCAGCAGAGACAGGGGGCTCGCCACTGAAGCTTTCTTT. This translates into CASRDRGLATEAFF.

This rearrangement joins TRBV5-1 to TRBJ2-7; maybe TRBD2 (8 bases). Germline CDR1 is SGHRS and CDR2 is YFSETQ. V was cut by 2 bases and J by 6 bases, with 21 bases left in between. The CDR3 extends over 16 amino acids. CDR3 sequence reads: CASSLSSGTVRIEQYF. CDR3 nucleotide sequence: TGCGCCAGCAGCTTAAGTAGCGGGACAGTACGTATCGAGCAGTACTTC.

The gene calls are TRBV10-3 and TRBJ2-1, with 8 bases lining up with TRBD2. There are 15 residues in the CDR3. The V segment lost 6 bases and the J segment 2 bases; nucleotides outside the gene matches: 6. Germline CDR1 reads ENHRY; CDR2 reads SYGVKD. The DNA for the CDR3 is TGTGCCATCAGGATTACTAGCGGACCCTACAATGAGCAGTTCTTC. Protein: CAIRITSGPYNEQFF.